These 13 T cell receptor beta chains originate from one sample sequenced in a study of CD8 T cells in ankylosing spondylitis. From the 5' RACE reads, TCRdb called clonotypes with MiXCR, one entry per CDR3 protein. The sample contains 30,000 to 45,000 distinct CDR3 sequences, 15% to 20% of which appear only once. Sequenced sample: blood. All receptors derive from a male donor with ankylosing spondylitis or in good health (not recorded which).

Of note for this clonotype: The DNA is omitted, as the CDR3 cannot be located on it reliably, and the CDR3 follows TCRdb's listing. This sequence joins TRBV5-1 and TRBJ2-1; the table's D call of TRBD1 was not tested on the DNA. The CDR3 length equals 15 residues, ends included. From germline, CDR1 is SGHRS and CDR2 YFSETQ. Here the CDR3 reads CASFGPGQGYNEQFF.

The chain is built from TRBV14 and TRBJ2-5, with 9 bases matching TRBD2. V was pared by 2 bases and J by 2 bases, with 6 bases of the junction left unmatched. Germline V gene lookup returns CDR1 SGHDN and CDR2 FVKESK. The CDR3 loop spans 16 amino acids. For the CDR3, the DNA is TGTGCCAGCAGCCAACCCCTTAGCGGGGGACAAGAGACCCAGTACTTC. Its translation is CASSQPLSGGQETQYF. The full variable domain, rest sourced from reference TRBV14 and TRBJ2-5, is EAGVTQFPSHSVIEKGQTVTLRCDPISGHDNLYWYRRVMGKEIKFLLHFVKESKQDESGMPNNRFLAERTGGTYSTLKVQPAELEDSGVYFCASSQPLSGGQETQYFGPGTRLLVL.

This clonotype was counted only a few times. The rearrangement links TRBV12-3 or TRBV12-4 to TRBJ2-3; 11 positions agree with TRBD2. The CDR3 totals 17 residues. Trimming removed 3 bases from V and 0 bases from J; junction bases left unmatched: 5. As DNA, the CDR3 is TGTGCCAGCAGTTTGCCTAGCGGGGGGTCTAGCACAGATACGCAGTATTTT. It specifies CASSLPSGGSSTDTQYF.

This chain connects TRBV20-1 to TRBJ1-4; D is unresolved. Germline V gives CDR1 DFQATT, CDR2 SNEGSKA (reference sequence). The ends were cut back, 0 bases at V and 8 bases at J, with 16 bases in the middle. This CDR3 region has 15 residues. Here the CDR3 reads CSARDGYEEGEKLFF. CDR3 DNA sequence: TGCAGTGCTAGAGACGGGTATGAGGAAGGAGAAAAACTGTTTTTT.

The table lists this clonotype with a few counts. This sequence joins TRBV6-4 and TRBJ2-3, with 12 bases aligning to TRBD2. Per germline, CDR1 MRHNA and CDR2 SNTAGT. J lost 2 bases, V lost 6 bases, and 9 bases had no gene match. The CDR3 spans 17 residues. CDR3 DNA: TGTGCCAGCAGGGATAGGACTAGCGGGGATCTCACAGATACGCAGTATTTT. The encoded protein is CASRDRTSGDLTDTQYF.

The rearrangement joins TRBV7-2 to TRBJ2-5, with 8 bases lining up with TRBD2. Germline CDR1 SGHTA, CDR2 FQGNSA. After removal of 5 bases from V and 5 bases from J, the junction contained 10 bases not matched to a gene. The CDR3 contains 15 residues. DNA of the CDR3: TGTGCCAGCAGCGCTGCCGGGACTAGTGTTGAGACCCAGTACTTC. Translation: CASSAAGTSVETQYF.

The chain combines TRBV7-2 with TRBJ2-4, with 7 bases fitting TRBD1. Trimming took 6 bases from V and 0 from J; bases not matched to a gene: 5. The CDR3 is 15 amino acids. The germline gives CDR1 SGHTA, CDR2 FQGNSA. The CDR3 nucleotides are TGTGCCAGCAGAAAGGGACAGCTAGCCAAAAACATTCAGTACTTC. Its protein product is CASRKGQLAKNIQYF.

The rearrangement joins TRBV20-1 to TRBJ2-3; possible D gene TRBD2, 5 bases. Trimming took off 0 bases at V and 0 bases at J, with 13 bases between the two ends. This CDR3 has 16 residues. The germline V gene has CDR1 DFQATT and CDR2 SNEGSKA (reference sequence). CDR3 sequence reads: CSARDLERSSTDTQYF. For the CDR3, the DNA is TGCAGTGCTAGAGATCTGGAGCGGTCAAGCACAGATACGCAGTATTTT.

V gene TRBV29-1 combines with J gene TRBJ2-1; D remains ambiguous. V lost 7 bases and J lost 4, with 14 bases in between. Germline values: CDR1 SQVTM, CDR2 ANQGSEA. The CDR3 consists of 13 residues. CDR3 in DNA: TGCAGCGCCCCGGGCAAAAGGTACAATGAGCAGTTCTTC. Its protein product is CSAPGKRYNEQFF.

The chain joins TRBV5-1 to TRBJ2-1; no firm D call. Germline V gene data show CDR1 as SGHRS and CDR2 as YFSETQ. Trimming left V 4 bases short and J 5 bases short, with 4 bases between. CDR3 length: 11 residues. This chain's CDR3 is CASSRNNEQFF. The CDR3 bases are TGCGCCAGCAGCCGGAACAATGAGCAGTTCTTC.

This clonotype was observed a handful of times. The chain uses TRBV30 and TRBJ1-1, with 8 bases fitting TRBD1. The CDR3 has 15 amino acids. Per germline, CDR1 GTSNPN and CDR2 SVGIG (reference sequence). V shed 3 bases, J shed 10 bases, and the junction held 16 bases outside the gene matches. CDR3 nucleotide sequence: TGTGCCTGGAGGAACATCCCGGGACAGGATTTGGTAGCTTTCTTT. It encodes CAWRNIPGQDLVAFF.

This clonotype was seen at least ten times. The rearrangement joins TRBV12-3 or TRBV12-4 to TRBJ1-1; D ambiguous. CDR3 length equals 12 residues. V was clipped by 6 bases and J by 0 bases, with 5 bases between them. CDR3 protein: CASRIMNTEAFF. DNA for the CDR3: TGTGCCAGCAGGATTATGAACACTGAAGCTTTCTTT.

V usage is TRBV27 and J usage is TRBJ2-3; D remains ambiguous. This CDR3 spans 16 amino acids. Germline V gene sequence: CDR1 MNHEY, CDR2 SMNVEV (reference sequence). V was clipped by 3 bases and J by 9 bases, with 22 bases between them. The CDR3 DNA is TGTGCCAGCAGTTTCGCTTTTTGGCGAAACGGGTTCACGCAGTATTTT. Translating it yields CASSFAFWRNGFTQYF.